Each of the 21 T cell receptor delta chains below was sequenced from the same sample in a study of Vδ1+ human thymocytes. Which antigens these TCRs recognize remains unknown. The template was reverse-transcribed extracted RNA. The CDR3 regions were amplified by multiplex PCR from V-gene primers to a constant-region primer. TCRdb fed the multiplex PCR reads to CATT. The profile shows roughly 56,000 delta-chain clones, about 16% of them singletons. Study-wide results and caveats: Thymic TRG and TRD repertoires appeared highly polyclonal.

The sequencing sample was made of Vdelta1+ gamma-delta thymocytes from the thymus. The sample's subset: FACS-sorted CD3+ TCRalphabeta- TCRVdelta1+ TCRVdelta2- thymocytes. The receptors shown here come from a girl less than two years old who had congenital heart surgery.

The J gene is TRDJ1, the V gene TRDV3, with a tentative D call TRDD3 (9 bases). The germline V and J ends were trimmed by 2 bases and 0 bases, with 34 bases remaining between them. This CDR3 is built from 21 residues. Looked up from germline, CDR1 is TVYSNPD and CDR2 is GDNSRS (reference sequence). CDR3 in amino acids: CAFPSYPYWGTKAPYTDKLIF. CDR3 DNA sequence: TGTGCCTTTCCTTCCTATCCCTACTGGGGGACAAAAGCACCGTACACCGATAAACTCATCTTT. Drawing the rest from reference TRDV3 and TRDJ1, the complete variable domain is CDKVTQSSPDQTVASGSEVVLLCTYDTVYSNPDLFWYRIRPDYSFQFVFYGDNSRSEGADFTQGRFSVKHILTQKAFHLVISPVRTEDSATYYCAFPSYPYWGTKAPYTDKLIFGKGTRVTVEP.

This rearrangement joins TRDV1 to TRDJ1; TRDD3 agrees at 9 bases. CDR1 TSWWSYY and CDR2 QGS come from the germline V gene. This CDR3 spans 17 amino acids. Trimming cost V 5 bases and J 0 bases; bases outside gene matches: 10. CDR3 sequence: CALGTDTGGPYTDKLIF. The CDR3 nucleotides are TGTGCTCTTGGGACTGACACTGGGGGACCGTACACCGATAAACTCATCTTT.

This clone was seen a handful of times. The chain has TRDV1 and TRDJ1; the match to TRDD3 covers 11 bases. The V gene end was trimmed by 2 bases and the J gene end by 0 bases; junction bases not matched to a gene: 17. CDR3 length equals 21 residues. CDR1 is TSWWSYY and CDR2 is QGS in the germline V gene. As DNA, the CDR3 is TGTGCTCTTGGGGAAGTTCTAACTGGGGGATATAGGGATCGGTACACCGATAAACTCATCTTT. Translating it yields CALGEVLTGGYRDRYTDKLIF.

V is TRDV1 and J is TRDJ1; TRDD3 aligns across 10 bases. This CDR3 region has 22 residues. The J segment lost 3 bases and the V segment lost 5 bases, leaving 27 bases of the junction unmatched. From germline, CDR1 is TSWWSYY and CDR2 QGS. The chain's CDR3 is CALGNPLASAALLGDGPDKLIF. The CDR3 DNA reads as TGTGCTCTTGGGAACCCCCTCGCGTCAGCTGCGCTACTGGGGGATGGTCCCGATAAACTCATCTTT.

By share of the sample, this clone is medium-sized. J is TRDJ1 and V is TRAV29/DV5; 11 positions match TRDD3. This CDR3 contains 19 residues. Germline loops: CDR1 NSMFDY, CDR2 ISSIKDK. Unmatched junction bases numbered 16, after V lost 3 bases and J lost 0 bases. As DNA, the CDR3 is TGTGCAGCAAACCACGTAGATCTGGGGGATACAAAATACACCGATAAACTCATCTTT. It yields the protein CAANHVDLGDTKYTDKLIF.

This clone was picked up a small number of times. At one of its ends the junction is not consistent with the germline gene, which may arise from a read error. The sample holds other DNA sequences that translate to the same CDR3. This chain links TRDV2 with TRDJ1; 9 bases map to TRDD3. The CDR3 is 17 residues long. CDR1 GEAIGNYY and CDR2 EKD come from the germline V gene. The CDR3 protein is CACDTDNWGTRGHKLIF. CDR3 DNA sequence: TGTGCCTGTGACACCGATAACTGGGGGACTCGGGGCCATAAACTCATCTTC.

The rearrangement joins TRDV2 to TRDJ1, with TRDD3 identical over 13 bases. V lost 1 base and J lost 2; bases outside the gene matches: 21. Germline CDR1 is GEAIGNYY and CDR2 is EKD. CDR3 length: 22 residues. CDR3 nucleotide sequence: TGTGCCTGTGACACTCACCGGGCCTCCCATAGTACTGGGGGATACGTAACCGATAAACTCATCTTT. Translating gives CACDTHRASHSTGGYVTDKLIF.

V gene TRDV1 combines with J gene TRDJ1; tentative D call: TRDD3 (6 bases). Germline V gene sequence: CDR1 TSWWSYY, CDR2 QGS. The ends were cut back, 0 bases at V and 0 bases at J, with 26 bases in the middle. The CDR3 is made up of 21 amino acids. In nucleotides, the CDR3 is TGTGCTCTTGGGGAACTTCTACGGCTGGGGAGTCCTATAGAGTACACCGATAAACTCATCTTT. Its translation: CALGELLRLGSPIEYTDKLIF.

There are a few counts of this clone. The chain carries TRDV1 and TRDJ1; 7 bases are shared with TRDD3. The V gene end was trimmed by 4 bases and the J gene end by 11 bases; junction bases not matched to a gene: 22. Germline V CDR1 and CDR2: TSWWSYY, QGS. The CDR3 contains 17 residues. The DNA for the CDR3 is TGTGCTCTTGGGGGACTCTCCGTCGCTCCCGTACTGGGGAGGCTCATCTTT. Translated, it gives CALGGLSVAPVLGRLIF.

This clone was counted only a few times. The chain has TRDV1 and TRDJ1; D is unresolved. The V gene lost 5 bases and the J gene lost 0 bases, with 22 bases spanning the gap. There are 18 residues in the CDR3. CDR1 and CDR2 (germline): TSWWSYY, QGS. The CDR3 DNA reads TGTGCTCTTGGGCCACAAAACCGACCCGGCCTTTACACCGATAAACTCATCTTT. This translates into CALGPQNRPGLYTDKLIF.

This clone has a single count. The chain employs TRDV1 and TRDJ1; the match to TRDD3 covers 8 bases. The CDR3 consists of 20 residues. V lost 1 base, J lost 2 bases, and 18 bases stayed unmatched. CDR1 and CDR2 (germline): TSWWSYY, QGS. This chain's CDR3 is CALGERGALRVLGGTDKLIF. The CDR3 nucleotides are TGTGCTCTTGGGGAACGGGGGGCCCTCAGAGTACTGGGGGGAACCGATAAACTCATCTTT.

The rearrangement links TRDV1 to TRDJ1; 7 bases agree with TRDD2. The CDR3 is made up of 28 amino acids. Germline V lookup: CDR1 TSWWSYY, CDR2 QGS. V dropped 4 bases and J dropped 3; count of bases not matched to a gene: 47. The CDR3 coding sequence is TGTGCTCTTGGGGGTCTGCAAGTTTCCTACTGTATAAGTGGGTCACCCCTCCCGGCCCTGCCGTACGCCGATAAACTCATCTTT. Its protein is CALGGLQVSYCISGSPLPALPYADKLIF.

As to this clone: The same CDR3 can be traced to other DNA sequences in this sample. The chain uses TRDV3 and TRDJ1; 12 nucleotides align to TRDD3. CDR1 TVYSNPD and CDR2 GDNSRS come from the germline V gene (reference sequence). V shed 2 bases, J shed 9 bases, and the junction held 10 bases outside the gene matches. The CDR3 spans 14 residues. In DNA form, the CDR3 reads TGTGCCTTTCGATACTGGGGGATACCAGTGGAACTCATCTTT. Translating it yields CAFRYWGIPVELIF.

The chain employs TRDV1 and TRDJ1; D unresolved. Germline loops: CDR1 TSWWSYY, CDR2 QGS. Trimming took 4 bases from V and 0 from J, leaving 15 bases between them. This CDR3 is 16 amino acids long. The CDR3 loop reads CALGGTSWPYTDKLIF. CDR3 DNA sequence: TGTGCTCTTGGGGGAACCTCCTGGCCTTACACCGATAAACTCATCTTT.

This clone appeared a few times. The rearrangement links TRDV1 to TRDJ1; no clear D. Germline V gene sequence: CDR1 TSWWSYY, CDR2 QGS. Trimming stripped 4 bases from V and 0 bases from J, with 15 bases between. This CDR3 comprises 16 residues. The CDR3 here is CALGGSDIRYTDKLIF. Here the CDR3 DNA reads TGTGCTCTTGGGGGAAGCGATATCCGGTACACCGATAAACTCATCTTT.

In regard to this clone: The junction does not match germline at one end; this may be a read error. The chain combines TRDV2 with TRDJ1; 13 bases fit TRDD3. Germline-derived CDR1 and CDR2 are GEAIGNYY and EKD. The CDR3 is 19 residues long. In DNA, the CDR3 is TGTGCCTATGACACAGGGGGTACTGGGGGATACGGGGACACCGATAAACTCATCTTT. Amino acids: CAYDTGGTGGYGDTDKLIF.

In this sample, this clone turned up a few times. The chain links TRDV1 to TRDJ1; the match to TRDD3 covers 11 bases. The CDR3 is made up of 18 amino acids. Germline CDR1 is TSWWSYY and CDR2 is QGS. The V segment lost 1 base and the J segment 0 bases; nucleotides outside the gene matches: 7. The CDR3 is CALGEPRLGDTYTDKLIF. In nucleotides, the CDR3 is TGTGCTCTTGGGGAACCGCGTTTGGGGGATACGTACACCGATAAACTCATCTTT.

This clone was counted a few times. This chain links TRDV1 with TRDJ1; TRDD3 matches 10 bases. CDR3 length: 17 residues. The V and J ends lost 5 bases and 1 base, in that order; junction bases with no gene match: 10. Germline values: CDR1 TSWWSYY, CDR2 QGS. The chain's CDR3 is CALGNSNWGIVTDKLIF. The CDR3 bases are TGTGCTCTTGGGAACTCTAACTGGGGGATTGTCACCGATAAACTCATCTTT.

The rearrangement links TRDV1 to TRDJ1; D not certain. The germline V and J ends were trimmed by 1 base and 1 base, with 7 bases remaining between them. The length of the CDR3 is 14 residues. Germline loops: CDR1 TSWWSYY, CDR2 QGS. CDR3 amino acids: CALGERGITDKLIF. In nucleotides, the CDR3 is TGTGCTCTTGGGGAACGAGGTATCACCGATAAACTCATCTTT.

Concerning this clone itself: An end of the junction differs from the germline gene, which may be a read error. The V gene is TRDV1, the J gene TRDJ1; D perhaps matches TRDD3 (6 bases). Germline CDR1 TSWWSYY, CDR2 QGS. CDR3 length: 19 residues. The CDR3 loop reads CALVAHCRWGGTYTDKLTF. CDR3 coding DNA: TGTGCTCTTGTGGCCCACTGTCGATGGGGGGGAACCTACACCGATAAACTCACCTTT.

This clone was found a few times. The rearrangement joins TRDV1 to TRDJ1; the match to TRDD3 covers 8 bases. Germline assignment: CDR1 TSWWSYY and CDR2 QGS. The CDR3 runs 20 residues. V shed 5 bases and J 0 bases; nucleotides not matched to a gene: 20. Here the CDR3 reads CALGSPETPVGGGYTDKLIF. The CDR3 DNA reads as TGTGCTCTTGGGTCCCCGGAGACTCCGGTCGGTGGGGGATACACCGATAAACTCATCTTT.